This T cell receptor (beta chain) came from a study of blood T cells in healthy people across ages. With respect to this clonotype: The antigen remains unidentified.

The CDR3 has 11 amino acids. Germline V gene data show CDR1 as MGHDK and CDR2 as SYGVNS. V was shortened by 9 bases and J by 8 bases, with 11 bases between the two germline ends. Findings and caveats of the study: Significant beta diversity loss was already apparent by age approximately 36, declining roughly linearly.

Using a J-beta primer mix together with a sample-barcoded 5' primer, a second PCR was run for roughly 6 to 12 cycles. TCRdb independently ran MiXCR on the 5' RACE reads; one entry per CDR3 protein. In the table there are 600,000 to 1,000,000 distinct CDR3 sequences, approximately 25% of which are singletons. Another study also made use of these data, one on T cells of mothers and their children. This second study notes: All donors were healthy and Caucasian; they were a few mothers and their six children. The study found slightly higher but non-significant overlap in related versus unrelated mother-child pairs.

The rearrangement links TRBV25-1 to TRBJ2-4, with D unclear. Sequences were obtained from blood. This clonotype originated in a boy younger than 18 in good health. The CDR3 DNA reads TGTGCCAGTAGATCTATGGACATTCAGTACTTC. This codes for CASRSMDIQYF.